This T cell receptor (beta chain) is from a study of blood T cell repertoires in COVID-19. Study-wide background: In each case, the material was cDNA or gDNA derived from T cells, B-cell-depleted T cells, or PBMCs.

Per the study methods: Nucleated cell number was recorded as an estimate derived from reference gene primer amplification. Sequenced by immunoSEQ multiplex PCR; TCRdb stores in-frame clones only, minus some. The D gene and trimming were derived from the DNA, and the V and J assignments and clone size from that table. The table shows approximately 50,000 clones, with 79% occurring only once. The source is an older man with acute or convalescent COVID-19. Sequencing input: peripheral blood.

The CDR3 nucleotides read TGCAGCGCAAAGACAGGGCGAACCGGGGAGCTGTTTTTT. This encodes CSAKTGRTGELFF. V is TRBV29-1 and J is TRBJ2-2; 7 bases match TRBD1. J was trimmed by 5 bases and V by 7 bases; bases with no gene match: 7. From germline, CDR1 is SQVTM and CDR2 ANQGSEA. The CDR3 runs to 13 residues.